These 18 T cell receptor beta chains came from one sample sequenced in a study of T-cell memory formation after mild COVID-19. MiXCR, run by TCRdb on the 5' RACE reads, gives a single entry per CDR3 protein. The sample has some 310,000 distinct CDR3 sequences, 20% to 25% seen once; the top ten hold roughly 21%. The material sequenced was PBMCs or a T cell subset sorted from them (not recorded which). The receptors originated from a man aged 18 to 30 who had mild COVID-19 (a few samples of this study predate the infection). Cell type and time point are not known.

The CDR3 sequence is CASSPGRERSYEQYV. The DNA of the CDR3 is TGTGCCAGCTCACCAGGCAGGGAACGGTCCTACGAGCAGTACGTC. The chain recombines TRBV18 with TRBJ2-7; maybe TRBD1 (5 bases). V was shortened by 2 bases and J by 1 base, with 12 bases between the two germline ends. This CDR3 has 15 amino acids. Germline V lookup: CDR1 KGHSH, CDR2 LQKENI.

The chain combines TRBV5-5 with TRBJ1-5, with D maybe TRBD1 (6 bases). Looked up from germline, CDR1 is SGHKS and CDR2 is YYEKEE (reference sequence). The germline V and J ends were trimmed by 4 bases and 5 bases, with 16 bases remaining between them. This CDR3 has 15 amino acids. The CDR3 reads CASSPGGGPYQPQHF. The CDR3 nucleotides read TGTGCCAGCAGCCCGGGCGGGGGCCCTTATCAGCCCCAGCATTTT.

With regard to this clonotype: This may come from a read error, since a much larger clone is one base off. This chain uses TRBV7-7 with TRBJ2-5, with 8 nucleotides matching TRBD2. CDR1 is SSHAT and CDR2 is FNYEAQ in the germline V gene (reference sequence). The CDR3 sequence is 15 residues long. The CDR3 DNA reads as TGTGATAGCAGCCGGGGGGGGACGTACCAAGAGACCCAGTACTTC. Translated: CDSSRGGTYQETQYF.

The rearrangement uses TRBV5-1 and TRBJ1-1; 8 bases map to TRBD1. Germline V gene data show CDR1 as SGHRS and CDR2 as YFSETQ. The CDR3 sequence is 14 residues long. Trimming at V came to 7 bases and at J to 1 base, leaving 6 bases not matched to a gene. The CDR3 DNA follows: TGCGCCAGCGGCGACACAGGGGGGAACACTGAAGCTTTCTTT. Translating gives CASGDTGGNTEAFF.

The rearrangement joins TRBV7-3 to TRBJ1-6, with a tentative D call TRBD1 (5 bases). Germline V gives CDR1 SGHTA, CDR2 FQGTGA. The CDR3 is 14 amino acids. V was pared by 5 bases and J by 9 bases, with 14 bases between. CDR3 in amino acids: CASSAQGGGSPLHF. The CDR3 DNA follows: TGTGCCAGCAGCGCGCAGGGTGGAGGTTCACCCCTCCACTTT. The full variable domain, its missing parts supplied by reference TRBV7-3 and TRBJ1-6, is GAGVSQTPSNKVTEKGKYVELRCDPISGHTALYWYRQSLGQGPEFLIYFQGTGAADDSGLPNDRFFAVRPEGSVSTLKIQRTERGDSAVYLCASSAQGGGSPLHFGNGTRLTVT.

The chain is built from TRBV6-5 and TRBJ2-2; D uncertain. V was trimmed by 6 bases and J by 6 bases, leaving 8 bases between them. The CDR3 is made up of 12 amino acids. CDR1 and CDR2 from the germline V gene are MNHEY and SVGAGI. CDR3 in DNA: TGTGCCAGCAGGAACTTGGCCGGGGAGCTGTTTTTT. It codes for CASRNLAGELFF.

The chain has TRBV7-6 and TRBJ2-7, with 9 nucleotides matching TRBD1. V was clipped by 1 base and J by 6 bases; unmatched bases: 4. The CDR3 is 14 amino acids. Germline CDR1 SGHVS, CDR2 FNYEAQ. The CDR3 nucleotides read TGTGCCAGCAGCTTAGGGGGACAGGGATTCGAGCAGTACGTC. Translation: CASSLGGQGFEQYV.

At least ten counts were recorded for this clonotype. This rearrangement joins TRBV15 to TRBJ1-2; no reliable D call. The CDR3 sequence is 14 residues long. Trimming took 0 bases from V and 4 from J, leaving 9 bases between them. The germline V gene has CDR1 LNHNV and CDR2 YYDKDF (reference sequence). CDR3 protein: CATSRDGQTYGYTF. CDR3 DNA: TGTGCCACCAGCAGAGATGGGCAGACCTATGGCTACACCTTC.

This clonotype has only a few counts. J is TRBJ2-5 and V is TRBV9, with 8 positions matching TRBD2. CDR1 and CDR2 from the germline V gene are SGDLS and YYNGEE. The junction had 6 bases not matched to a gene; V was cut back by 3 bases and J by 5 bases. This CDR3 has 14 amino acids. The CDR3 sequence is CASSARTSTETQYF. The CDR3 bases are TGTGCCAGCAGCGCCCGGACTAGCACTGAGACCCAGTACTTC. Full variable domain (missing parts from reference TRBV9 and TRBJ2-5): DSGVTQTPKHLITATGQRVTLRCSPRSGDLSVYWYQQSLDQGLQFLIQYYNGEERAKGNILERFSAQQFPDLHSELNLSSLELGDSALYFCASSARTSTETQYFGPGTRLLVL.

The chain employs TRBV7-9 and TRBJ2-2; 13 bases are a match to TRBD2. Unmatched junction bases numbered 5, after V lost 1 base and J lost 0 bases. Germline-derived CDR1 and CDR2 are SEHNR and FQNEAQ (reference sequence). The CDR3 is 19 amino acids. CDR3 in amino acids: CASSLGGTSGTSNTGELFF. CDR3 nucleotides: TGTGCCAGCAGCTTAGGGGGGACTAGCGGGACTTCGAACACCGGGGAGCTGTTTTTT. The variable domain in full, with the rest retrieved from reference TRBV7-9 and TRBJ2-2, is DTGVSQNPRHKITKRGQNVTFRCDPISEHNRLYWYRQTLGQGPEFLTYFQNEAQLEKSRLLSDRFSAERPKGSFSTLEIQRTEQGDSAMYLCASSLGGTSGTSNTGELFFGEGSRLTVL.

This clonotype has more than one count but fewer than ten. J is TRBJ1-6 and V is TRBV3-1, with D perhaps TRBD1 (6 bases). CDR1 is LGHDT, CDR2 YNNKEL, per germline (reference sequence). Trimming shortened V by 0 bases and J by 9 bases, and 12 bases separated the two germline ends. The CDR3 extends over 15 amino acids. CDR3: CASSQDRGGRSPLHF. The CDR3, as DNA: TGTGCCAGCAGCCAAGATCGGGGGGGGCGTTCACCCCTCCACTTT.

In its sample, this clonotype was seen a few times. The rearrangement joins TRBV19 to TRBJ2-1, with D possibly TRBD2 on 6 matching bases. This CDR3 is 15 amino acids long. Germline assignment: CDR1 LNHDA and CDR2 SQIVND (reference sequence). Trimming shortened V by 5 bases and J by 9 bases, and 20 bases separated the two germline ends. CDR3 protein: CASSYPWDSGREQFF. CDR3 bases: TGTGCCAGTAGTTACCCTTGGGACTCAGGCCGTGAGCAGTTCTTC. Full variable domain (remainder filled in from reference TRBV19 and TRBJ2-1): DGGITQSPKYLFRKEGQNVTLSCEQNLNHDAMYWYRQDPGQGLRLIYYSQIVNDFQKGDIAEGYSVSREKKESFPLTVTSAQKNPTAFYLCASSYPWDSGREQFFGPGTRLTVL.

Many counts were recorded for this clonotype. V is TRBV7-2 and J is TRBJ2-3; a weak D match, TRBD2 (5 bases). The CDR3 is made up of 15 amino acids. Trimming shortened V by 3 bases and J by 3 bases, and 13 bases separated the two germline ends. Germline V gene data show CDR1 as SGHTA and CDR2 as FQGNSA. Written as DNA, the CDR3 is TGTGCCAGCAGCTTCGCAGGACTTTTTACAGATACGCAGTATTTT. It is translated as CASSFAGLFTDTQYF.

The table lists this clonotype with a few counts. Written as DNA, the CDR3 is TGCGCCAGCAGAAGCAAGGATGGGGAGCTGTTTTTT. Residues: CASRSKDGELFF. J is TRBJ2-2 and V is TRBV5-1; no clear D gene. This CDR3 has 12 residues. Trimming left V 5 bases short and J 8 bases short, with 10 bases between. Germline V CDR1 and CDR2: SGHRS, YFSETQ.

This clonotype was recorded a few times. The chain uses TRBV5-6 and TRBJ1-2; 9 bases fit TRBD1. The CDR3 contains 15 residues. The ends lost 3 bases at V and 5 bases at J; junction bases unmatched: 8. Germline values: CDR1 SGHDT, CDR2 YYEEEE. The CDR3, as DNA: TGTGCCAGCAGCTGGATGGACAGGGGCAGTTATGGCTACACCTTC. Amino acids: CASSWMDRGSYGYTF.

The chain recombines TRBV11-3 with TRBJ2-1; 16 bases fit TRBD2. CDR3 length equals 16 residues. Germline V gene sequence: CDR1 SGHNT, CDR2 YENEEA. V lost 5 bases to trimming and J lost 7 bases; unmatched junction nucleotides: 5. The CDR3 DNA is TGTGCCAGCAGCCCAGGGACTAGCGGGGGGGGTAATGAGCAGTTCTTC. Translation: CASSPGTSGGGNEQFF.

Ten or more counts support this clonotype. The chain uses TRBV6-1 and TRBJ2-5, with 9 bases identical to TRBD2. CDR3 length equals 16 residues. CDR1 and CDR2 (germline): MNHNS, SASEGT. Trimming at V came to 2 bases and at J to 2 bases, leaving 6 bases not matched to a gene. The chain's CDR3 is CASSELGGGGQETQYF. CDR3 nucleotides: TGTGCCAGCAGTGAACTCGGCGGGGGGGGGCAAGAGACCCAGTACTTC.

This clonotype was observed a few times. V gene TRBV7-9 combines with J gene TRBJ2-7; D is perhaps TRBD2 (5 bases). Germline V CDR1 and CDR2: SEHNR, FQNEAQ (reference sequence). This CDR3 spans 12 amino acids. Trimming removed 4 bases from V and 6 bases from J, with 10 bases in between. Here the CDR3 DNA reads TGTGCCAGCAGCTACGGACTCGGCGAGCAGTACGTC. Translated, it gives CASSYGLGEQYV.